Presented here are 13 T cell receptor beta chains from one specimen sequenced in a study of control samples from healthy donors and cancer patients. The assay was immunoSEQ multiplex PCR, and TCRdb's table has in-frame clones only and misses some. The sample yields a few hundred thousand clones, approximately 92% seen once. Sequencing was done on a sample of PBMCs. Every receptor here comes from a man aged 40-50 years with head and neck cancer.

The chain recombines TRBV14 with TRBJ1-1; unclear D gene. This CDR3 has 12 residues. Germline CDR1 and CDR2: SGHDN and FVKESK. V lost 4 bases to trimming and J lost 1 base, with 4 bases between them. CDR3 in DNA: TGTGCCAGCAGCCCACAGAACACTGAAGCTTTCTTT. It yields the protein CASSPQNTEAFF.

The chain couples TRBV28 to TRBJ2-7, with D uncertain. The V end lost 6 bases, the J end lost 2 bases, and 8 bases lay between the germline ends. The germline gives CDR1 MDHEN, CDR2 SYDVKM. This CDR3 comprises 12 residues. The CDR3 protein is CASSTGPYEQYF. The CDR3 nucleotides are TGTGCCAGCAGCACCGGGCCCTACGAGCAGTACTTC.

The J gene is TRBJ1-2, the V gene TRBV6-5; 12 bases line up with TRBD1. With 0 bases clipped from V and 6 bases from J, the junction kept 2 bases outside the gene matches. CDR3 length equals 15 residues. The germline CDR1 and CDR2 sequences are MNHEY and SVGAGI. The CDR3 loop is CASSYSGQGANGYTF. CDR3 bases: TGTGCCAGCAGTTACTCGGGACAGGGGGCAAATGGCTACACCTTC.

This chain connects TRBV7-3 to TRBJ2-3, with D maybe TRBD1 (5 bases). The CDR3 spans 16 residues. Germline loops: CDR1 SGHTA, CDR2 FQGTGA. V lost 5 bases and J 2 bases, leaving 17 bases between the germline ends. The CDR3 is CASSVSPDTATDTQYF. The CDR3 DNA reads TGTGCCAGCAGCGTGTCCCCGGACACCGCCACAGATACGCAGTATTTT.

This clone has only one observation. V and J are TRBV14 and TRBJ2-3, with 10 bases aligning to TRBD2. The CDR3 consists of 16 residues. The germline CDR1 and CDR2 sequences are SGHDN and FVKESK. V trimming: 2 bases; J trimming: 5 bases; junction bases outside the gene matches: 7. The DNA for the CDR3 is TGTGCCAGCAGCCAATCTAGCGGGAGAGTAGTAGATACGCAGTATTTT. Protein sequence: CASSQSSGRVVDTQYF.

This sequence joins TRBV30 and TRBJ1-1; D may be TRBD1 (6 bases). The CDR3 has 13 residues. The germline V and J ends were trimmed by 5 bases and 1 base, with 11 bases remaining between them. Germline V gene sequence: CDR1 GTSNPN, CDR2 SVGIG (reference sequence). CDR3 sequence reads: CAWSPGQNTEAFF. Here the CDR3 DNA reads TGTGCCTGGTCCCCGGGACAGAACACTGAAGCTTTCTTT.

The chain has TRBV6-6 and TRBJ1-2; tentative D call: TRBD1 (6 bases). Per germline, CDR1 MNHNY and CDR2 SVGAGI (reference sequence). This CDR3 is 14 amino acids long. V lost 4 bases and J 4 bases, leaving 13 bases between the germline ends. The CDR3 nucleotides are TGTGCCAGCAGTTCTTCAGGGGTGTCCTATGGCTACACCTTC. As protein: CASSSSGVSYGYTF.

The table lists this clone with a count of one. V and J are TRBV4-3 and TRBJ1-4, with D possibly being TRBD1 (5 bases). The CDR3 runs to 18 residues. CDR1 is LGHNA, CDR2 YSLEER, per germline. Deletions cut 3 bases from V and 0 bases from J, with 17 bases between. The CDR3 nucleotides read TGCGCCAGCAGCCATCGCCTAGGGACCGGCGCAACTAATGAAAAACTGTTTTTT. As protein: CASSHRLGTGATNEKLFF.

CDR3 protein: CASSPKTGQGRIDGYTF. CDR3 nucleotide sequence: TGTGCCAGCTCACCAAAAACTGGGCAGGGAAGAATAGATGGCTACACCTTC. The V call is TRBV18, the J call TRBJ1-2; D might be TRBD1 (5 bases). Germline V gene sequence: CDR1 KGHSH, CDR2 LQKENI. The CDR3 extends over 17 amino acids. Trimming removed 2 bases from V and 6 bases from J, with 22 bases in between. Full variable domain (missing parts from reference TRBV18 and TRBJ1-2): NAGVMQNPRHLVRRRGQEARLRCSPMKGHSHVYWYRQLPEEGLKFMVYLQKENIIDESGMPKERFSAEFPKEGPSILRIQQVVRGDSAAYFCASSPKTGQGRIDGYTFGSGTRLTVV.

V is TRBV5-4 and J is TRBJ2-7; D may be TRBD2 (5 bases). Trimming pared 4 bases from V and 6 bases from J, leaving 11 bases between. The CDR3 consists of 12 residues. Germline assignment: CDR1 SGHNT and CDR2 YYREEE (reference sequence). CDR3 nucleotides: TGTGCCAGCAGCCGAACCGAGGGCGAGCAGTACTTC. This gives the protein CASSRTEGEQYF. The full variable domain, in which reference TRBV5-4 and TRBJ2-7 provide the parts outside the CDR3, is ETGVTQSPTHLIKTRGQQVTLRCSSQSGHNTVSWYQQALGQGPQFIFQYYREEENGRGNFPPRFSGLQFPNYSSELNVNALELDDSALYLCASSRTEGEQYFGPGTRLTVT.

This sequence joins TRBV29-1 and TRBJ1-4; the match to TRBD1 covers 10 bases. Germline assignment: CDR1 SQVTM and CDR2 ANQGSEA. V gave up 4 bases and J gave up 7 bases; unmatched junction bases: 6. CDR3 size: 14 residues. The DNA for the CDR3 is TGCAGCGTTGGACTGACAGGGGGCGGTGAAAAACTGTTTTTT. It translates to CSVGLTGGGEKLFF.

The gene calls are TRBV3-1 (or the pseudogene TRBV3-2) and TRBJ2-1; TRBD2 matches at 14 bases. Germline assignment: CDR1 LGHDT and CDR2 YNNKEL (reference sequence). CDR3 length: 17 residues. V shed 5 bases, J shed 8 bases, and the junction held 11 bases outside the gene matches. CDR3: CASSGPGTSGSRDEQFF. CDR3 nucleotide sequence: TGTGCCAGCAGCGGACCCGGGACTAGCGGGAGTAGGGATGAGCAGTTCTTC.

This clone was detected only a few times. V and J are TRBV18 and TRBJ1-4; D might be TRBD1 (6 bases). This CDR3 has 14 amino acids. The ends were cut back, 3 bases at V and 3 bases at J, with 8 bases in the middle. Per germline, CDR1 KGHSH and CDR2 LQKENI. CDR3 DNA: TGTGCCAGCTCACCTCAGGGGTCTAATGAAAAACTGTTTTTT. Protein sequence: CASSPQGSNEKLFF. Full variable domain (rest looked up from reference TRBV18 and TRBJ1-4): NAGVMQNPRHLVRRRGQEARLRCSPMKGHSHVYWYRQLPEEGLKFMVYLQKENIIDESGMPKERFSAEFPKEGPSILRIQQVVRGDSAAYFCASSPQGSNEKLFFGSGTQLSVL.